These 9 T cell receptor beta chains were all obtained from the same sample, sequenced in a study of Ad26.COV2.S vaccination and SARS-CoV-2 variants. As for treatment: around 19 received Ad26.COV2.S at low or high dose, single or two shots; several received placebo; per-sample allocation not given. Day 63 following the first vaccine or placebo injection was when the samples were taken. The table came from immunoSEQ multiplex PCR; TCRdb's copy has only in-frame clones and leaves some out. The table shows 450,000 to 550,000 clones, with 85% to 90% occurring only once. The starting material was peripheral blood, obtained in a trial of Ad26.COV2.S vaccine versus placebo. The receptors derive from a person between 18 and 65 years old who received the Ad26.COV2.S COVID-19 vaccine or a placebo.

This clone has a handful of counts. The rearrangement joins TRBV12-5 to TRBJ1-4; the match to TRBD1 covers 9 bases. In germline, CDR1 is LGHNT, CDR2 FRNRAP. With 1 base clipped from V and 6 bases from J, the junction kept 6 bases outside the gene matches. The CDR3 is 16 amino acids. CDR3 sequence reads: CASGLAMGQGDEKLFF. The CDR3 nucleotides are TGTGCTAGTGGTTTGGCTATGGGACAGGGTGATGAAAAACTGTTTTTT. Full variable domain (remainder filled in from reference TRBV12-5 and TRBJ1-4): DARVTQTPRHKVTEMGQEVTMRCQPILGHNTVFWYRQTMMQGLELLAYFRNRAPLDDSGMPKDRFSAEMPDATLATLKIQPSEPRDSAVYFCASGLAMGQGDEKLFFGSGTQLSVL.

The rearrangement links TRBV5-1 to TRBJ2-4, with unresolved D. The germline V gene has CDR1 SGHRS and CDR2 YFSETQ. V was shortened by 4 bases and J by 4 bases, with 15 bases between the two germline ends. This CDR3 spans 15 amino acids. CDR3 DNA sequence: TGCGCCAGCAGCCCGATGATGGGAAGGAAAAACATTCAGTACTTC. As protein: CASSPMMGRKNIQYF.

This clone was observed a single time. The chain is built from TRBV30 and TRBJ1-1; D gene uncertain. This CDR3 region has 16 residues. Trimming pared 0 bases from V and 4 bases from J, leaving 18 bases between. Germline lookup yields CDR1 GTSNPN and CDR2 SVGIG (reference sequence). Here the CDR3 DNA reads TGTGCCTGGAGTGTAGTGGCCCCTACGCGGGGCACTGAAGCTTTCTTT. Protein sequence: CAWSVVAPTRGTEAFF.

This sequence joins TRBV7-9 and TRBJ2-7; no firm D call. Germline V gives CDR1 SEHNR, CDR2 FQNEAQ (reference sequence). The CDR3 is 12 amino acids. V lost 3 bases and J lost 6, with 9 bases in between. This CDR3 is CASSFTGPEQYV. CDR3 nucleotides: TGTGCCAGCAGCTTCACGGGTCCCGAGCAGTACGTC.

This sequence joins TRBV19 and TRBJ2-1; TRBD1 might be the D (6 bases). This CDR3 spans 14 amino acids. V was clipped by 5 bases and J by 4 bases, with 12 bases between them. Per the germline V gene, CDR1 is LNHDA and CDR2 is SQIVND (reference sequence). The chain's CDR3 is CASSETGTYNEQFF. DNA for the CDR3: TGTGCCAGTAGTGAGACAGGTACTTACAATGAGCAGTTCTTC.

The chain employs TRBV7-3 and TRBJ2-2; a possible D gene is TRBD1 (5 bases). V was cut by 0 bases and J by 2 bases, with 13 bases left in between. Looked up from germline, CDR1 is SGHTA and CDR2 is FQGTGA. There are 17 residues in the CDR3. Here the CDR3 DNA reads TGTGCCAGCAGCTTAACTTTCAGGGAAGACAACACCGGGGAGCTGTTTTTT. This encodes CASSLTFREDNTGELFF. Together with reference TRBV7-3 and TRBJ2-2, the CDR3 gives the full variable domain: GAGVSQTPSNKVTEKGKYVELRCDPISGHTALYWYRQSLGQGPEFLIYFQGTGAADDSGLPNDRFFAVRPEGSVSTLKIQRTERGDSAVYLCASSLTFREDNTGELFFGEGSRLTVL.

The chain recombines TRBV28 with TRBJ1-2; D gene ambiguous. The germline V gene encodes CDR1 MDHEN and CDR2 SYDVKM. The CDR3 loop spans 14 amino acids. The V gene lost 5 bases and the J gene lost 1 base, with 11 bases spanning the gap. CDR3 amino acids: CASSPGKINYGYTF. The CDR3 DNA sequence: TGTGCCAGCAGTCCCGGGAAGATTAACTATGGCTACACCTTC.

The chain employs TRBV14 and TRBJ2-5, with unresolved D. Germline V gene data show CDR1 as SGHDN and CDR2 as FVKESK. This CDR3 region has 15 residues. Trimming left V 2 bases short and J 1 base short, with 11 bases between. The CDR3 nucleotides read TGTGCCAGCAGCCAAATTGGCAGGCCCCAAGAGACCCAGTACTTC. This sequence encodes CASSQIGRPQETQYF.

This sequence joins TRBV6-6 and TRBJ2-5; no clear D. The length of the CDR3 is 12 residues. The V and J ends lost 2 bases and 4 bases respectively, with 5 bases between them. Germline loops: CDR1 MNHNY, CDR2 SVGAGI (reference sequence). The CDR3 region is CASSYEGETQYF. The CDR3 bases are TGTGCCAGCAGTTACGAAGGAGAGACCCAGTACTTC.